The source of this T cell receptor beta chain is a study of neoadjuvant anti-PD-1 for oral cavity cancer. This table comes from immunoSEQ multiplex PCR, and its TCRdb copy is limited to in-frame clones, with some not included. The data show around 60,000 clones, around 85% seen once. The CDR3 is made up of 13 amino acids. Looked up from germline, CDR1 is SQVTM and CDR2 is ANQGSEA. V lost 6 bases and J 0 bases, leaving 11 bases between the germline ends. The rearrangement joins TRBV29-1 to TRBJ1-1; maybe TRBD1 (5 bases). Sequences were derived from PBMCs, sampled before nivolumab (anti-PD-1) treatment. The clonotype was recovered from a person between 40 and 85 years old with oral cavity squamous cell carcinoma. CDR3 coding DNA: TGCAGCGTCGACGACAGCATGAACACTGAAGCTTTCTTT. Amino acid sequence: CSVDDSMNTEAFF.